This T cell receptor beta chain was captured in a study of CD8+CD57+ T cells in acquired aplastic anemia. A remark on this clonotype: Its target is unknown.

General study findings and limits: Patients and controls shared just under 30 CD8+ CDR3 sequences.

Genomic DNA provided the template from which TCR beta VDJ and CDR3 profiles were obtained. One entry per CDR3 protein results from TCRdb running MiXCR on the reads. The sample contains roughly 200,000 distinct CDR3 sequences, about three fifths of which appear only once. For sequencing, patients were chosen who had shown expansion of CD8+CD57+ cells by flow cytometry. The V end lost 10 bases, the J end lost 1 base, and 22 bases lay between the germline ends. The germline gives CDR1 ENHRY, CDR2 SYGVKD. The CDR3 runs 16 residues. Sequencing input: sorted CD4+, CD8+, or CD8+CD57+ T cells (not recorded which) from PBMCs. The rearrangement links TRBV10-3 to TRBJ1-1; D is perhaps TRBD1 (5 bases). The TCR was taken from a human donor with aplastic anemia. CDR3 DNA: TGTGCCAGCGACCCGGGGATGGGGGTTTCGAACACTGAAGCTTTCTTT. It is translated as CASDPGMGVSNTEAFF.